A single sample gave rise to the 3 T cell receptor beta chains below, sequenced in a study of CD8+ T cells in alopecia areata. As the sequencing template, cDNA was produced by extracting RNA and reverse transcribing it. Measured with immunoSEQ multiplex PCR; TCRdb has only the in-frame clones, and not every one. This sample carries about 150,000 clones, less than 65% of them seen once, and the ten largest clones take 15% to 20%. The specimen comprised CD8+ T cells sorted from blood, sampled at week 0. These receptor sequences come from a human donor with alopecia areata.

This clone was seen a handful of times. CDR3 loop: CASSLRWGDSHNTGELFF. The CDR3 nucleotides are TGCGCCAGCAGCCTACGTTGGGGGGACAGCCATAACACCGGGGAGCTGTTTTTT. The chain is built from TRBV5-1 and TRBJ2-2, with TRBD1 as a possible D gene (7 bases). V gave up 4 bases and J gave up 2 bases, with 21 bases separating them. Germline loops: CDR1 SGHRS, CDR2 YFSETQ. The CDR3 length is 18 residues.

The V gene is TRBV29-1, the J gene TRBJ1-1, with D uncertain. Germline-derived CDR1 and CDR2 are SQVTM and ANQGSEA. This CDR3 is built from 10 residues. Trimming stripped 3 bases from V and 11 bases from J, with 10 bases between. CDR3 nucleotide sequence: TGCAGCGTTGAGAAGAGTGGGGCTTTCTTT. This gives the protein CSVEKSGAFF.

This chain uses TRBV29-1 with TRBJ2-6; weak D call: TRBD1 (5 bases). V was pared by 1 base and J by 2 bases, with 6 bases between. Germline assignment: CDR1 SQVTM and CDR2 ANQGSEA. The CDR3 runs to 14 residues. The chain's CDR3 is CSVEGGAGANVLTF. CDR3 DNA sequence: TGCAGCGTTGAAGGGGGCGCTGGGGCCAACGTCCTGACTTTC.